Below are 25 T cell receptor beta chains sequenced from a single sample in a study of T cells in Graves' hyperthyroidism and ophthalmopathy. TCR beta CDR3 regions were amplified from RNA transcripts. A first-round RT-PCR of the TCR CDR3 used the HTBI primer set. TCRdb re-analysed the multiplex PCR reads in MiXCR, keeping a single row per CDR3 protein. This table holds nearly 750,000 distinct CDR3 sequences, 35% found once. Sequencing was carried out using blood. The source is a woman in her forties with Graves' hyperthyroidism.

Only a few counts were recorded for this clonotype. The gene calls are TRBV12-3 or TRBV12-4 and TRBJ2-7; 7 nucleotides match TRBD1. Unmatched junction bases numbered 8, after V lost 5 bases and J lost 4 bases. The CDR3 totals 14 residues. This chain's CDR3 is CASSTGTERYEQYF. CDR3 nucleotide sequence: TGTGCCAGCAGTACCGGGACAGAGAGATACGAGCAGTACTTC.

The rearrangement joins TRBV7-2 to TRBJ2-7, with 10 nucleotides matching TRBD2. The V segment lost 8 bases and the J segment 3 bases; nucleotides outside the gene matches: 13. CDR3 length: 16 residues. Germline lookup yields CDR1 SGHTA and CDR2 FQGNSA. The CDR3 loop reads CASSPTGASGSYEQYF. The CDR3 DNA reads TGTGCCAGCTCACCCACCGGGGCTAGCGGGAGCTACGAGCAGTACTTC.

This rearrangement joins TRBV20-1 to TRBJ1-2; a possible D gene is TRBD1 (6 bases). Germline lookup yields CDR1 DFQATT and CDR2 SNEGSKA (reference sequence). V gave up 3 bases and J gave up 3 bases, with 20 bases separating them. The CDR3 has 16 residues. CDR3 sequence (DNA): TGCAGTGCTAGGACCACCGACAGGAGGTTAGACTATGGCTACACCTTC. This codes for CSARTTDRRLDYGYTF.

This clonotype was recorded only once. This chain links TRBV9 with TRBJ2-5; 12 nucleotides match TRBD2. The J call could be wrong; TRBJ2-1 is a better fit for the DNA end. CDR1 SGDLS and CDR2 YYNGEE come from the germline V gene. The CDR3 has 15 residues. The CDR3 reads CASSPLAGGFNEQFF. Written as DNA, the CDR3 is TGTGCCAGCAGCCCACTAGCGGGGGGATTCAATGAGCAGTTCTTC.

In this sample, this clonotype turned up many times. The genes are TRBV5-1 and TRBJ1-3; D not resolved. The V gene's germline CDR1 is SGHRS and CDR2 YFSETQ. The germline V and J ends were trimmed by 0 bases and 7 bases, with 11 bases remaining between them. The CDR3 length is 14 residues. The CDR3 spells CASSLDLSGNTIYF. In DNA, the CDR3 is TGCGCCAGCAGCTTGGACCTTTCGGGGAACACCATATATTTT.

Turning to this clonotype: The junction differs from germline at one of its ends, possibly a read error. The chain has TRBV7-8 and TRBJ2-3; weak D call: TRBD2 (6 bases). The germline CDR1 and CDR2 sequences are SGHVS and FQNEAQ. The CDR3 covers 18 residues. CDR3: CASSLAGVTSSSTDTQYF. The CDR3 nucleotides read TGTGCTAGCAGCTTAGCCGGGGTTACTAGCTCTAGCACAGATACGCAGTATTTT.

This clonotype appeared many times. This chain joins TRBV15 and TRBJ2-7; 9 nucleotides match TRBD2. In germline, CDR1 is LNHNV, CDR2 YYDKDF (reference sequence). There are 16 residues in the CDR3. Trimming at V came to 0 bases and at J to 7 bases, leaving 10 bases not matched to a gene. The CDR3 spells CATSRDQGGGAREQYF. The DNA for the CDR3 is TGTGCCACCAGCAGAGATCAGGGCGGGGGGGCGCGTGAGCAGTACTTC.

This clonotype was seen many times. The rearrangement uses TRBV19 and TRBJ2-5, with 7 positions matching TRBD1. The CDR3 is 16 residues long. Trimming cost V 4 bases and J 4 bases; bases outside gene matches: 12. Germline CDR1 LNHDA, CDR2 SQIVND (reference sequence). Here the CDR3 DNA reads TGTGCCAGTAGTAAGGCGGGCAGGGGGAGAGGAGAGACCCAGTACTTC. It is translated as CASSKAGRGRGETQYF.

This clonotype was found once. The rearrangement links TRBV3-1 to TRBJ2-7; 10 positions agree with TRBD2. Germline V gene sequence: CDR1 LGHDT, CDR2 YNNKEL (reference sequence). With V trimmed by 6 bases and J by 2 bases, 7 bases remained unmatched. The CDR3 spans 15 residues. CDR3 residues: CASSSPSGRTYEQYF. The CDR3 coding sequence is TGTGCCAGCAGTTCGCCTAGCGGGAGAACCTACGAGCAGTACTTC.

This clonotype was seen ten or more times. This chain joins TRBV7-9 and TRBJ1-4; D ambiguous. The V gene's germline CDR1 is SEHNR and CDR2 FQNEAQ (reference sequence). The CDR3 contains 13 residues. With 7 bases removed from V and 7 bases from J, the gap between germline ends came to 13 bases. The DNA of the CDR3 is TGTGCCAGCACTACCTCGCTCGTTGAAAAACTGTTTTTT. Protein product: CASTTSLVEKLFF.

This rearrangement joins TRBV10-3 to TRBJ2-7, with D unclear. The CDR3 has 14 residues. V was pared by 2 bases and J by 4 bases, with 12 bases between. Germline V CDR1 and CDR2: ENHRY, SYGVKD. The DNA of the CDR3 is TGTGCCATCAGTGAGAGAACGGACGGGTACGAGCAGTACTTC. It specifies CAISERTDGYEQYF.

This CDR3 reads CASSLYRGRGTEAFF. In DNA, the CDR3 is TGTGCCAGCAGCTTATACAGGGGGCGAGGTACTGAAGCTTTCTTT. This chain connects TRBV7-3 to TRBJ1-1; 9 bases map to TRBD1. Per the germline V gene, CDR1 is SGHTA and CDR2 is FQGTGA. This CDR3 region has 15 residues. After removal of 2 bases from V and 5 bases from J, the junction contained 6 bases not matched to a gene. The variable domain in full, completed from reference TRBV7-3 and TRBJ1-1, reads GAGVSQTPSNKVTEKGKYVELRCDPISGHTALYWYRQSLGQGPEFLIYFQGTGAADDSGLPNDRFFAVRPEGSVSTLKIQRTERGDSAVYLCASSLYRGRGTEAFFGQGTRLTVV.

This clonotype has only a few counts. This may be a read error, as it is one base from a much larger clone. The chain combines TRBV5-8 with TRBJ2-5; a weak D match, TRBD1 (5 bases). Germline V gene sequence: CDR1 SGHTS, CDR2 YDEGEE. V was shortened by 6 bases and J by 1 base, with 10 bases between the two germline ends. The CDR3 has 13 amino acids. CDR3 sequence (DNA): TGTGCCAGCAACTTAGGGGCCCAAGAGACCCAGTACTTC. Its translation is CASNLGAQETQYF.

The DNA for the CDR3 is TGTGCCAGCAGTTTTTGGGCAGGGAACGGCTACACCTTC. Translation gives CASSFWAGNGYTF. The chain recombines TRBV6-5 with TRBJ1-2; tentative D call: TRBD1 (5 bases). The CDR3 covers 13 residues. Germline CDR1 MNHEY, CDR2 SVGAGI. V was cut by 4 bases and J by 8 bases, with 14 bases left in between.

For this clonotype: A read error is possible here, since a much larger clone lies one base away. The rearrangement uses TRBV7-8 and TRBJ1-1; D is uncertain. The CDR3 sequence is 14 residues long. V was shortened by 8 bases and J by 3 bases, with 16 bases between the two germline ends. Germline V CDR1 and CDR2: SGHVS, FQNEAQ. CDR3 protein: CASGPDSRDTEAFF. For the CDR3, the DNA is TGTGCCAGCGGCCCCGACTCTCGCGACACTGAAGCTTTCTTT.

The genes are TRBV12-3 or TRBV12-4 and TRBJ1-2; D is undetermined. V lost 2 bases, J lost 6 bases, and 10 bases lay in between. This CDR3 comprises 13 residues. This chain's CDR3 is CASSLLSSDGYTF. The CDR3 nucleotides read TGTGCCAGCAGTTTACTTAGTTCAGATGGCTACACCTTC.

This rearrangement joins TRBV10-2 to TRBJ2-3, with a possible D match to TRBD2 (5 bases). Per the germline V gene, CDR1 is WSHSY and CDR2 is SAAADI. This CDR3 region has 13 residues. V lost 4 bases, J lost 1 base, and 6 bases lay in between. CDR3 DNA: TGCGCCAGCAGTGTTAGCGGCACAGATACGCAGTATTTT. Residues: CASSVSGTDTQYF.

The sample holds many counts of this clonotype. This chain links TRBV6-2 or TRBV6-3 with TRBJ1-2, with 7 bases lining up with TRBD1. Germline V CDR1 and CDR2: MNHEY, SVGEGT. Trimming removed 7 bases from V and 3 bases from J; junction bases left unmatched: 8. The CDR3 spans 14 residues. CDR3 sequence: CASIPDRDYYGYTF. The CDR3 DNA sequence: TGTGCCAGCATCCCCGACAGGGACTACTATGGCTACACCTTC.

This sequence joins TRBV25-1 and TRBJ1-1; the D is unclear. The CDR3 has 10 amino acids. V was cut by 10 bases and J by 8 bases, with 11 bases left in between. Germline V gives CDR1 MGHDK, CDR2 SYGVNS. DNA for the CDR3: TGTGCCACACCATCCGGGGAAGCTTTCTTT. Protein: CATPSGEAFF.

The table lists this clonotype with a few counts. The chain is built from TRBV20-1 and TRBJ2-7; 7 nucleotides line up with TRBD1. This CDR3 region has 14 residues. V lost 4 bases, J lost 3 bases, and 9 bases stayed unmatched. Germline CDR1 DFQATT, CDR2 SNEGSKA (reference sequence). CDR3 bases: TGCAGTGCTACCCGGACAGGACGAGACTACGAGCAGTACTTC. Residues: CSATRTGRDYEQYF.

The CDR3 DNA reads as TGCGCCAGCAGCCAAGATCTAGAGCGGACCCAGTACTTC. The encoded protein is CASSQDLERTQYF. The rearrangement links TRBV4-3 to TRBJ2-5; D is unclear. Germline assignment: CDR1 LGHNA and CDR2 YSLEER. Deletions cut 0 bases from V and 7 bases from J, with 9 bases between. The CDR3 runs to 13 residues.

V gene TRBV6-5 combines with J gene TRBJ2-7; no reliable D call. The CDR3 covers 12 residues. V was pared by 5 bases and J by 4 bases, with 9 bases between. CDR1 MNHEY and CDR2 SVGAGI come from the germline V gene. The CDR3 DNA is TGTGCCAGCAGTGACTTCGGATACGAGCAGTACTTC. Protein product: CASSDFGYEQYF.

The genes are TRBV10-3 and TRBJ2-3; 7 nucleotides align to TRBD2. There are 17 residues in the CDR3. Germline V gene data show CDR1 as ENHRY and CDR2 as SYGVKD. The V segment lost 4 bases and the J segment 5 bases; nucleotides outside the gene matches: 15. The CDR3 spells CAISGGGAGAVGDTQYF. DNA for the CDR3: TGTGCCATCAGTGGAGGAGGGGCGGGAGCGGTAGGAGATACGCAGTATTTT.

This chain links TRBV2 with TRBJ1-5; D unresolved. Trimming cost V 4 bases and J 0 bases, with 10 bases left between them. The germline gives CDR1 SNHLY, CDR2 FYNNEI. There are 15 residues in the CDR3. This CDR3 is CASSAQVLSNQPQHF. The CDR3 nucleotides read TGTGCCAGCAGTGCGCAGGTACTTAGCAATCAGCCCCAGCATTTT.

There are many counts of this clonotype. J is TRBJ1-4 and V is TRBV4-3; tentative D call: TRBD1 (6 bases). V was cut by 4 bases and J by 7 bases, with 7 bases left in between. This CDR3 comprises 12 residues. Germline V CDR1 and CDR2: LGHNA, YSLEER. The CDR3 region has the DNA TGCGCCAGCAGCCCAGGGGCTGAAAAACTGTTTTTT. Its protein product is CASSPGAEKLFF.